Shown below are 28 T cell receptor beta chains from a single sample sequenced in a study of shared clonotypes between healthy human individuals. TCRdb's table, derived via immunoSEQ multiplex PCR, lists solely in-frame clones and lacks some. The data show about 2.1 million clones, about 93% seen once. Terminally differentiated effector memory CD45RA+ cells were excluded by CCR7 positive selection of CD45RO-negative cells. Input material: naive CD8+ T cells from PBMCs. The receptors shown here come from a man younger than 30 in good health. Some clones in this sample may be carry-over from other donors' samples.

CDR3 sequence reads: CASSMSGYTDTQYF. Written as DNA, the CDR3 is TGTGCCAGTAGTATGTCGGGGTACACAGATACGCAGTATTTT. The chain links TRBV19 to TRBJ2-3; D is perhaps TRBD2 (5 bases). V lost 3 bases and J lost 2, with 9 bases in between. The CDR3 has 14 amino acids. Germline lookup yields CDR1 LNHDA and CDR2 SQIVND (reference sequence).

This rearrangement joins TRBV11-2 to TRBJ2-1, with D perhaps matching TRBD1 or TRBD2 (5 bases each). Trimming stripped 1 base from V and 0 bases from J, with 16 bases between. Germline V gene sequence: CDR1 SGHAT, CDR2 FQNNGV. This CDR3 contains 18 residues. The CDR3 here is CASSLVRGPPSSYNEQFF. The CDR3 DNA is TGTGCCAGCAGCTTAGTTCGGGGCCCCCCGAGCTCCTACAATGAGCAGTTCTTC.

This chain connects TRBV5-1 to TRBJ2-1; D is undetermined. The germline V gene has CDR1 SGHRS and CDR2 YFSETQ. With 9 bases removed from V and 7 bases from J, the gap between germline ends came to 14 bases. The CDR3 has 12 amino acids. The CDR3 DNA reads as TGCGCCACCCTTATTAATGGGAATGAGCAGTTCTTC. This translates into CATLINGNEQFF.

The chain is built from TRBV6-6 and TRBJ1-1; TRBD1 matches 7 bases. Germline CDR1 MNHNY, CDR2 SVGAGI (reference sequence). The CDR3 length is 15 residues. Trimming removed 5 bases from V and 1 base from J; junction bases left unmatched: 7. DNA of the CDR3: TGTGCCAGCAGTCGACTCCGGACAGGGAACACTGAAGCTTTCTTT. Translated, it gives CASSRLRTGNTEAFF.

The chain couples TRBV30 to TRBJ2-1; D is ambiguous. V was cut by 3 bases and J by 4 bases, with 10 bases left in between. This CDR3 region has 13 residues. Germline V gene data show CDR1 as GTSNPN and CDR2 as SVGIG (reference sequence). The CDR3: CAWSPLEYNEQFF. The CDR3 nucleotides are TGTGCCTGGAGCCCTCTAGAGTACAATGAGCAGTTCTTC.

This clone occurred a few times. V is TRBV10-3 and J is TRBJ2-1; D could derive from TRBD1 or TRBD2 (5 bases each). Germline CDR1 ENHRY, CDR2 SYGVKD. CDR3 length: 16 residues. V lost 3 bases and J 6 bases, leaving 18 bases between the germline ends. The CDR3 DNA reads TGTGCCATCAGTGATAGTGTGGTAGTTGGGGGCAATGAGCAGTTCTTC. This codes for CAISDSVVVGGNEQFF.

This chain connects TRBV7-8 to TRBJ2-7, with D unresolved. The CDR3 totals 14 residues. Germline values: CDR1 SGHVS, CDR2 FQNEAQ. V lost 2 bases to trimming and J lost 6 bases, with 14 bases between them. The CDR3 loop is CASSLMAAQLEQYF. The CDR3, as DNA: TGTGCCAGCAGCTTAATGGCCGCTCAGCTCGAGCAGTACTTC.

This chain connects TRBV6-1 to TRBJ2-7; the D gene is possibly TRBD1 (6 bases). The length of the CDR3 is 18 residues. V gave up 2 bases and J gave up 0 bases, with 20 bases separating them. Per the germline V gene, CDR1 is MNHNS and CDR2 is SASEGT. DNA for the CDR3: TGTGCCAGCAGTGAATGGCCCTCGGGACAAATACTCTCCTACGAGCAGTACTTC. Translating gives CASSEWPSGQILSYEQYF.

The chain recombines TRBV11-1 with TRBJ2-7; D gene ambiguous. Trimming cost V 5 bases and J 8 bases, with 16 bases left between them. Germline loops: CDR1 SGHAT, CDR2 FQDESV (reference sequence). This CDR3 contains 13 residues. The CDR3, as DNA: TGTGCCAGCAGCCAAGGGTCCTCATGGAAGCAGTACTTC. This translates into CASSQGSSWKQYF.

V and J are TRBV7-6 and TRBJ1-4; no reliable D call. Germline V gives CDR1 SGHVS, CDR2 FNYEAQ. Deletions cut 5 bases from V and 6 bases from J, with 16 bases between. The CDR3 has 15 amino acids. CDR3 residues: CASSPRTYDHEKLFF. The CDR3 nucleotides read TGTGCCAGCAGCCCCAGGACGTACGATCATGAAAAACTGTTTTTT.

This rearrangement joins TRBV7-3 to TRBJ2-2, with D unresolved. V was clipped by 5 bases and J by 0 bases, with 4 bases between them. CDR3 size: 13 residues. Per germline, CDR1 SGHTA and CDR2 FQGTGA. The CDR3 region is CASSGTNTGELFF. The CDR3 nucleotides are TGTGCCAGCAGCGGAACGAACACCGGGGAGCTGTTTTTT.

This chain's CDR3 is CASSLWRTDTQYF. CDR3 DNA sequence: TGTGCCAGCAGTTTATGGCGCACAGATACGCAGTATTTT. This chain uses TRBV27 with TRBJ2-3; D call uncertain. CDR3 size: 13 residues. Germline V gives CDR1 MNHEY, CDR2 SMNVEV (reference sequence). The V gene lost 1 base and the J gene lost 1 base, with 3 bases spanning the gap.

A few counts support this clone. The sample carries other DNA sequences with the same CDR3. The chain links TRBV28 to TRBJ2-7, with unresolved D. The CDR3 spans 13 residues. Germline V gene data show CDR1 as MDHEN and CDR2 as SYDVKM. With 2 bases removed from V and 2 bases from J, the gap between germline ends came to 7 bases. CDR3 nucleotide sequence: TGTGCCAGCAGTTTAGGCGGTACCTACGAGCAGTACTTC. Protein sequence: CASSLGGTYEQYF.

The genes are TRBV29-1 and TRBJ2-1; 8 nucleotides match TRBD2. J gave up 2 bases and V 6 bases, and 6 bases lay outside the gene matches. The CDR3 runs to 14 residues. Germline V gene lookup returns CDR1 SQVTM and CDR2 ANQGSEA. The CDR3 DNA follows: TGCAGCGTGCTGCCAGCGGGGGCCTACAATGAGCAGTTCTTC. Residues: CSVLPAGAYNEQFF.

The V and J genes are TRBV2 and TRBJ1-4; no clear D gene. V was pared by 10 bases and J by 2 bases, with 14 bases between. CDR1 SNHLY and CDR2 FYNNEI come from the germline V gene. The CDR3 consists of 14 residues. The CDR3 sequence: CATRRPVTNEKLFF. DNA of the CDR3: TGTGCCACCCGGCGCCCCGTTACTAATGAAAAACTGTTTTTT.

CDR3 region: CASSFLAGARYEQYF. The CDR3 nucleotides read TGTGCCAGCAGTTTTCTAGCGGGAGCCCGCTACGAGCAGTACTTC. The chain combines TRBV27 with TRBJ2-7, with 10 bases fitting TRBD2. CDR3 length: 15 residues. Germline trimming cut 3 bases from V and 3 bases from J; bases unmatched to any gene: 5. Germline CDR1 and CDR2: MNHEY and SMNVEV (reference sequence).

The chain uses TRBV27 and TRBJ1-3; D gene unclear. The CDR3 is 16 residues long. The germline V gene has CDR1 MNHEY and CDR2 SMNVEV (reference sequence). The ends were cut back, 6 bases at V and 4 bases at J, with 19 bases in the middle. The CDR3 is CASSPLGKSFGNTIYF. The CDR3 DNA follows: TGTGCCAGCAGCCCCTTAGGCAAGTCCTTCGGAAACACCATATATTTT.

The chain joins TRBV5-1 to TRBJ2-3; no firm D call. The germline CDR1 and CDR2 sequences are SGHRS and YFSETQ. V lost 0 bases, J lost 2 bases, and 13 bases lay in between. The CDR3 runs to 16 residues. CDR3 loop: CASSLASSTPTDTQYF. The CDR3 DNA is TGCGCCAGCAGCTTGGCATCGAGCACGCCCACAGATACGCAGTATTTT.

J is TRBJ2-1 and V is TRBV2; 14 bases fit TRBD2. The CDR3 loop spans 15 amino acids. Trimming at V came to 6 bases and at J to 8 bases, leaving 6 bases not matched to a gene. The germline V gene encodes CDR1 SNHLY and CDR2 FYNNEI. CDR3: CASRLGLAGVYEQFF. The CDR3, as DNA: TGTGCCAGCAGGCTGGGACTAGCGGGAGTCTATGAGCAGTTCTTC.

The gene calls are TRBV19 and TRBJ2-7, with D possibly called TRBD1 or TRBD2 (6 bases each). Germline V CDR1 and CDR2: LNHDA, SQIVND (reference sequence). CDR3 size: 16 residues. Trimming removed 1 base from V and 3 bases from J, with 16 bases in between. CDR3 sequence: CASSIVWGASIYEQYF. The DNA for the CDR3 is TGTGCCAGTAGTATAGTCTGGGGGGCGAGTATCTACGAGCAGTACTTC.

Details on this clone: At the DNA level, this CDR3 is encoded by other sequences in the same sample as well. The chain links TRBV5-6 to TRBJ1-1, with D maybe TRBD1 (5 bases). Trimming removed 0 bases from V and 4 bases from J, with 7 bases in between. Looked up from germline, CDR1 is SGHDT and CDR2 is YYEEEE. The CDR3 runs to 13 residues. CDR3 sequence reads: CASSLAGSTEAFF. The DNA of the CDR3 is TGTGCCAGCAGCTTGGCAGGGAGCACTGAAGCTTTCTTT.

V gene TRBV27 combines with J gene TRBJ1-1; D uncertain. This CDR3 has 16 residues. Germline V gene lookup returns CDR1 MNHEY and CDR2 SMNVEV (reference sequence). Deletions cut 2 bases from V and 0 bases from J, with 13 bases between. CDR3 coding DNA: TGTGCCAGCAGTTTAGAAGGGTGGGGAATGAACACTGAAGCTTTCTTT. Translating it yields CASSLEGWGMNTEAFF.

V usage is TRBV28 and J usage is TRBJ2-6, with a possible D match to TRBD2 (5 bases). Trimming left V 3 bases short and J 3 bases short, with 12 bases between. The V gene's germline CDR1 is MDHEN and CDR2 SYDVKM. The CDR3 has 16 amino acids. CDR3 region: CASSLWGEGGANVLTF. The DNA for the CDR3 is TGTGCCAGCAGTTTGTGGGGAGAAGGTGGGGCCAACGTCCTGACTTTC.

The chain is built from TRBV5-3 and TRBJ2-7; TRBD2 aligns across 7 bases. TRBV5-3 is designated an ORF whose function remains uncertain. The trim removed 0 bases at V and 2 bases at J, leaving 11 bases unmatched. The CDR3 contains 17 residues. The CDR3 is CARSLGHLAEYPYEQYF. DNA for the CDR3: TGTGCCAGAAGCTTGGGCCATCTAGCGGAGTACCCCTACGAGCAGTACTTC.

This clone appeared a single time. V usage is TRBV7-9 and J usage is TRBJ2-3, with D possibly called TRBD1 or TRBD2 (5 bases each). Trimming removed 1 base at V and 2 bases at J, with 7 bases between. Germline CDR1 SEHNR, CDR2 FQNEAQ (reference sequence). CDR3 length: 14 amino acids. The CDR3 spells CASSLVGTTDTQYF. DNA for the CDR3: TGTGCCAGCAGCTTAGTCGGGACCACAGATACGCAGTATTTT.

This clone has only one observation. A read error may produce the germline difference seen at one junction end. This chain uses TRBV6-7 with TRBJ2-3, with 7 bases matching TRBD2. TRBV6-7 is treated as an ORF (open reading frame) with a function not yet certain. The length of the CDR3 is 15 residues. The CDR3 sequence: CASSLPGGSTDTQYF. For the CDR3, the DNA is TGTGCCAGCAGCCTCCCGGGCGGGAGCACCGATACGCAGTATTTT.

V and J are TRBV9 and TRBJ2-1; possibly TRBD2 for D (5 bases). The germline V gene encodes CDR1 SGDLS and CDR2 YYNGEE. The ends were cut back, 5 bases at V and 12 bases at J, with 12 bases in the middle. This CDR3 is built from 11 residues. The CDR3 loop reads CASSPGVGQFF. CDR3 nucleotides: TGTGCCAGCAGTCCCGGGGTCGGGCAGTTCTTC.

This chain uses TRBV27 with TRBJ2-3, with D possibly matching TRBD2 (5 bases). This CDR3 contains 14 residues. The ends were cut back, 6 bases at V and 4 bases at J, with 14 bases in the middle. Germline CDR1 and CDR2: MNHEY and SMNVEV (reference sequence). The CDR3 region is CASRVTRLPDTQYF. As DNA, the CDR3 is TGTGCCAGCAGAGTCACTAGATTGCCAGATACGCAGTATTTT.